This TCR beta chain emerged from a study of CD8 T cells in Susac syndrome. Germline V lookup: CDR1 SQVTM, CDR2 ANQGSEA. This CDR3 has 11 residues. V lost 4 bases to trimming and J lost 7 bases, with 10 bases between them. On this clonotype: No antigen is known for it.

Study-level points and caveats: In total CD8+ repertoires, 15 to 20 Susac-specific public clones were found, and in CD8+ TEMRA repertoires, roughly 5 were found. TCR sequencing and HLA analysis covered a relatively small number of individuals.

An input of roughly 0.45 to 1 ug of RNA was subjected to reverse transcription using random hexamers. MiXCR was run by TCRdb on the immunoSEQ multiplex PCR reads, yielding one entry per CDR3 protein. The table has around 150,000 distinct CDR3 sequences, 95% seen once; the top ten hold over 0.15%. The chain is built from TRBV29-1 and TRBJ1-1; D remains unclear. Sequenced: CD8+ T cells from PBMCs. The sequence came from a human donor with Susac syndrome. CDR3 in DNA: TGCAGCGTTGGGAACAGTATTGAAGCTTTCTTT. This codes for CSVGNSIEAFF.